The present TCR beta chain was sequenced within a study of blood T cells in healthy people across ages. Primed by a sample-barcoded 5' primer and a J-beta primer mix, a second PCR proceeded for roughly 6 to 12 cycles. TCRdb fed the 5' RACE reads into MiXCR, producing one record per CDR3 protein. The profile shows under 1,000,000 distinct CDR3 sequences, about half of them singletons. The ends lost 6 bases at V and 2 bases at J; junction bases unmatched: 7. This CDR3 region has 14 residues. Germline CDR1 DFQATT, CDR2 SNEGSKA (reference sequence). This clonotype was detected only a few times. This TCR was sampled from an elderly man in good health. The specimen sequenced was blood. The J gene is TRBJ2-3, the V gene TRBV20-1, with 8 bases identical to TRBD1. The DNA for the CDR3 is TGCAGTGCCAGACGGACAGGGCTCACAGATACGCAGTATTTT. This codes for CSARRTGLTDTQYF.